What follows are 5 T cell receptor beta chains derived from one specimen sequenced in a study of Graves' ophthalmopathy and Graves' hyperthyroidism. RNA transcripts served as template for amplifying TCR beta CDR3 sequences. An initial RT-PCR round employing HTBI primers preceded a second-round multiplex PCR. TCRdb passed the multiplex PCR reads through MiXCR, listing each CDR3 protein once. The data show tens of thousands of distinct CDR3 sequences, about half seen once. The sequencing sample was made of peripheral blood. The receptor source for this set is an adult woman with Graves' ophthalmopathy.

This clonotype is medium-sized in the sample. The CDR3 DNA sequence: TGCGCCAGCAGTGATTCCGCCCTCTCCACAGATACGCAGTATTTT. Amino acids: CASSDSALSTDTQYF. The rearrangement joins TRBV10-1 to TRBJ2-3; D ambiguous. The CDR3 consists of 15 residues. With 3 bases removed from V and 2 bases from J, the gap between germline ends came to 12 bases. CDR1 and CDR2 from the germline V gene are WNHNN and SYGVQD (reference sequence).

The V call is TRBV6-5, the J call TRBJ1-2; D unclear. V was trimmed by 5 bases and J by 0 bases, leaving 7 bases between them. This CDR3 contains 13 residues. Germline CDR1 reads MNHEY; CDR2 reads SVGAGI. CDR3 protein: CASSPPTNYGYTF. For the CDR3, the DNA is TGTGCCAGCAGTCCACCGACTAACTATGGCTACACCTTC.

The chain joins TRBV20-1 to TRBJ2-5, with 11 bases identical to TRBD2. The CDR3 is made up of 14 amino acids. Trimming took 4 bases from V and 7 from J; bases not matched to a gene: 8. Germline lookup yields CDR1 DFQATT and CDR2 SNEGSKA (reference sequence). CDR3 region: CSATSGTSGWTQYF. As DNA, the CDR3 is TGCAGTGCTACCTCTGGGACTAGCGGCTGGACCCAGTACTTC.

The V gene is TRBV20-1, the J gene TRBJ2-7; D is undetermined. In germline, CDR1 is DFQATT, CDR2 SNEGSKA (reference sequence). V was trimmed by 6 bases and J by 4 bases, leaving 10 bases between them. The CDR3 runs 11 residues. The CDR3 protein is CSAPHGYEQYF. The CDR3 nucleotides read TGCAGTGCCCCCCACGGGTACGAGCAGTACTTC.

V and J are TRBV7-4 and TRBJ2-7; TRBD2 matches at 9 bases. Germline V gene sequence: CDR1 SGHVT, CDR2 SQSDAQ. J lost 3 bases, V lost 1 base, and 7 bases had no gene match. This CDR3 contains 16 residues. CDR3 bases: TGTGCCAGCAGCTTAGAGACTAGCGGACCCTTCTACGAGCAGTACTTC. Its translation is CASSLETSGPFYEQYF.